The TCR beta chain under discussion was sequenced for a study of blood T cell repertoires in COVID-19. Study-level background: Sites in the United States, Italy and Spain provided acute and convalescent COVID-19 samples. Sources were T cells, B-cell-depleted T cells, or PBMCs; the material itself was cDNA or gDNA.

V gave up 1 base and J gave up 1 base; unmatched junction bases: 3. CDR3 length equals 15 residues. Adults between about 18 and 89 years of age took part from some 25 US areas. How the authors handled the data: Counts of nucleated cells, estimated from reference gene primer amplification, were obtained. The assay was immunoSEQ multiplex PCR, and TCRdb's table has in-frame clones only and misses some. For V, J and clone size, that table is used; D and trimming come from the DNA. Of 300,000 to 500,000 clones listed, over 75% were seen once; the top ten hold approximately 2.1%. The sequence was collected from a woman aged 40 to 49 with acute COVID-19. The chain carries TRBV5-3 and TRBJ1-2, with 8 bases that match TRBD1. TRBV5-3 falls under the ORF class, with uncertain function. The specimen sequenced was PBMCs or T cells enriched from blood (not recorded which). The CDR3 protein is CARSLKQGGNYGYTF. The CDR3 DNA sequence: TGTGCCAGAAGCTTGAAACAGGGGGGTAACTATGGCTACACCTTC.